Presented here are 22 T cell receptor beta chains from one specimen sequenced in a study of T cell repertoires in cytomegalovirus infection. TCRdb redid the calling of the reads with MiXCR, one entry per CDR3 protein. Of some 600,000 distinct CDR3 sequences listed, 20% to 25% are singletons. The sequencing input was CD8+ T cells from PBMCs. The receptors were sampled from a human donor in good health (CMV status not recorded). Some clones in this sample may be carry-over from other donors' samples.

In the case of this clonotype: Germline and junction disagree at one end, which may indicate a read error. V gene TRBV4-1 combines with J gene TRBJ1-1, with D possibly being TRBD1 (6 bases). The CDR3 is 17 amino acids. CDR1 and CDR2 from the germline V gene are MGHRA and YSYEKL. CDR3 DNA sequence: TGTGCCAGCAGCCAAGATGATGCGGGGGCCCAGGGCACTGAAGCTTTCTTT. Its translation: CASSQDDAGAQGTEAFF.

The V gene is TRBV20-1, the J gene TRBJ2-7; D is unresolved. This CDR3 is 11 amino acids long. The ends were cut back, 4 bases at V and 4 bases at J, with 8 bases in the middle. The germline CDR1 and CDR2 sequences are DFQATT and SNEGSKA (reference sequence). DNA for the CDR3: TGCAGTGCTAAGAACGGATACGAGCAGTACTTC. This sequence encodes CSAKNGYEQYF.

This clonotype was counted many times. This chain joins TRBV28 and TRBJ1-1; D gene unclear. CDR1 is MDHEN and CDR2 is SYDVKM in the germline V gene. This CDR3 has 13 residues. Trimming pared 2 bases from V and 2 bases from J, leaving 6 bases between. This chain's CDR3 is CASSLTDNTEAFF. CDR3 nucleotide sequence: TGTGCCAGCAGTTTAACAGACAACACTGAAGCTTTCTTT. The entire variable domain, with the rest obtained from reference TRBV28 and TRBJ1-1, is as follows: DVKVTQSSRYLVKRTGEKVFLECVQDMDHENMFWYRQDPGLGLRLIYFSYDVKMKEKGDIPEGYSVSREKKERFSLILESASTNQTSMYLCASSLTDNTEAFFGQGTRLTVV.

This clonotype was seen more than once but under ten times. The chain employs TRBV13 and TRBJ1-6, with TRBD1 identical over 9 bases. CDR3 length equals 14 residues. CDR1 is PRHDT and CDR2 is FYEKMQ in the germline V gene (reference sequence). With V trimmed by 2 bases and J by 10 bases, 3 bases remained unmatched. The CDR3 reads CASSLNRGRSPLHF. The CDR3 coding sequence is TGTGCCAGCAGCTTAAACAGGGGGCGGTCACCCCTCCACTTT. Together with reference TRBV13 and TRBJ1-6, the CDR3 gives the full variable domain: AAGVIQSPRHLIKEKRETATLKCYPIPRHDTVYWYQQGPGQDPQFLISFYEKMQSDKGSIPDRFSAQQFSDYHSELNMSSLELGDSALYFCASSLNRGRSPLHFGNGTRLTVT.

The chain has TRBV28 and TRBJ2-1, with D uncertain. Germline values: CDR1 MDHEN, CDR2 SYDVKM. Between the trimmed V and J ends, which lost 1 base and 6 bases, there was a span of 16 bases. This CDR3 contains 16 residues. The CDR3 DNA reads TGTGCCAGCAGTTTATATGGGGAATGGGCAGTCAATGAGCAGTTCTTC. Translated: CASSLYGEWAVNEQFF.

Here the CDR3 DNA reads TGTGCCAGCAGCCAATATCCGGGACGGCCTTCGGAAAAACTGTTTTTT. It codes for CASSQYPGRPSEKLFF. The chain links TRBV5-6 to TRBJ1-4; possibly TRBD1 for D (5 bases). Trimming cost V 4 bases and J 8 bases, with 21 bases left between them. Germline assignment: CDR1 SGHDT and CDR2 YYEEEE. There are 16 residues in the CDR3.

The sample holds a few counts of this clonotype. CDR3 protein: CASSFPGSARDTQYF. CDR3 sequence (DNA): TGTGCCAGCAGTTTCCCGGGGTCTGCCCGCGATACGCAGTATTTT. The chain has TRBV27 and TRBJ2-3, with D possibly matching TRBD2 (5 bases). The CDR3 is made up of 15 amino acids. Trimming shortened V by 3 bases and J by 6 bases, and 16 bases separated the two germline ends. CDR1 is MNHEY, CDR2 SMNVEV, per germline (reference sequence).

To note about this clonotype: Just one base apart from a much larger clone, this may be a read error. As DNA, the CDR3 is TGTGTCAGCAGACTGGGGGGGGAAGCTAATGAAAAACTGTTTTTT. Encoded protein: CVSRLGGEANEKLFF. V usage is TRBV28 and J usage is TRBJ1-4; perhaps TRBD1 as D (5 bases). CDR1 and CDR2 (germline): MDHEN, SYDVKM. The CDR3 has 15 amino acids.

This clonotype has more than one count but fewer than ten. V usage is TRBV3-1 and J usage is TRBJ2-7; 8 positions agree with TRBD2. The CDR3 consists of 16 residues. The junction had 7 bases not matched to a gene; V was cut back by 2 bases and J by 1 base. Per germline, CDR1 LGHDT and CDR2 YNNKEL (reference sequence). This CDR3 is CASSQLSGGPSYEQYF. The CDR3 region has the DNA TGTGCCAGCAGCCAACTAAGCGGGGGTCCTTCCTACGAGCAGTACTTC.

The chain is built from TRBV7-9 and TRBJ1-1; D is perhaps TRBD1 (6 bases). This CDR3 is built from 13 residues. The V gene lost 5 bases and the J gene lost 7 bases, with 14 bases spanning the gap. Germline V lookup: CDR1 SEHNR, CDR2 FQNEAQ (reference sequence). Written as DNA, the CDR3 is TGTGCCAGCAGCCAGGACAGCCCTTATGAAGCTTTCTTT. Translation: CASSQDSPYEAFF. Combining the CDR3 with reference TRBV7-9 and TRBJ1-1 gives the whole variable domain DTGVSQNPRHKITKRGQNVTFRCDPISEHNRLYWYRQTLGQGPEFLTYFQNEAQLEKSRLLSDRFSAERPKGSFSTLEIQRTEQGDSAMYLCASSQDSPYEAFFGQGTRLTVV.

Turning to this clonotype: A much bigger clone sits one base away, suggesting this may be a read error. CDR3 sequence: CVSSLSDRASYEQYV. The CDR3 bases are TGTGTCAGCAGTCTCTCCGACAGGGCTTCCTACGAGCAGTACGTC. The rearrangement joins TRBV6-2 or TRBV6-3 to TRBJ2-7; 7 nucleotides match TRBD1. There are 15 residues in the CDR3. In germline, CDR1 is MNHEY, CDR2 SVGEGT.

This clonotype was counted many times. The V call is TRBV7-2, the J call TRBJ2-1, with 12 bases lining up with TRBD1. Germline V gene lookup returns CDR1 SGHTA and CDR2 FQGNSA. CDR3 length: 14 residues. V lost 4 bases and J lost 9; bases outside the gene matches: 4. CDR3 sequence reads: CASSSGQGAGEQFF. CDR3 bases: TGTGCCAGCAGCTCGGGACAGGGGGCGGGTGAGCAGTTCTTC.

The chain employs TRBV20-1 and TRBJ1-6; no clear D. CDR1 is DFQATT and CDR2 is SNEGSKA in the germline V gene (reference sequence). The CDR3 has 12 residues. Trimming left V 0 bases short and J 10 bases short, with 7 bases between. This chain's CDR3 is CSARERYSPLHF. Here the CDR3 DNA reads TGCAGTGCTAGAGAAAGGTACTCACCCCTCCACTTT.

This clonotype has just one count. The chain has TRBV28 and TRBJ1-1, with D possibly being TRBD1 (5 bases). The CDR3 loop spans 13 amino acids. Germline V gene lookup returns CDR1 MDHEN and CDR2 SYDVKM. Trimming took off 9 bases at V and 4 bases at J, with 15 bases between the two ends. The DNA of the CDR3 is TGTGCCAGTTTCGGGGGTTTTAGCACTGAAGCTTTCTTT. Amino acids: CASFGGFSTEAFF.

The J gene is TRBJ2-3, the V gene TRBV2, with 11 bases fitting TRBD2. J gave up 0 bases and V 4 bases, and 6 bases lay outside the gene matches. The CDR3 loop spans 17 amino acids. In germline, CDR1 is SNHLY, CDR2 FYNNEI. The CDR3: CASSVLASGGSTDTQYF. The CDR3 nucleotides are TGTGCCAGCAGTGTCTTAGCTAGCGGGGGGAGCACAGATACGCAGTATTTT.

V and J are TRBV5-1 and TRBJ1-6; no clear D. V dropped 2 bases and J dropped 9 bases, with 15 bases sitting between them. This CDR3 comprises 15 residues. Germline V CDR1 and CDR2: SGHRS, YFSETQ. CDR3 sequence: CASSFTHDWISPLHF. The DNA of the CDR3 is TGCGCCAGCAGCTTTACCCATGACTGGATTTCACCCCTCCACTTT.

This chain uses TRBV19 with TRBJ2-5; D is perhaps TRBD1 (5 bases). The germline V and J ends were trimmed by 1 base and 5 bases, with 14 bases remaining between them. CDR1 is LNHDA, CDR2 SQIVND, per germline (reference sequence). The CDR3 consists of 15 residues. The CDR3 region is CASSIGSGLSETQYF. CDR3 sequence (DNA): TGTGCCAGTAGTATAGGATCAGGGCTAAGTGAGACCCAGTACTTC.

At least ten counts were recorded for this clonotype. The chain recombines TRBV2 with TRBJ2-5; 8 positions match TRBD1. V trimming: 10 bases; J trimming: 5 bases; junction bases outside the gene matches: 6. This CDR3 has 12 residues. The germline gives CDR1 SNHLY, CDR2 FYNNEI. The CDR3 nucleotides are TGTGCCATGCAGGGGGCAGTGGAGACCCAGTACTTC. It specifies CAMQGAVETQYF.

This clonotype was seen at least ten times. V and J are TRBV7-6 and TRBJ1-1; D is possibly TRBD1 (6 bases). Looked up from germline, CDR1 is SGHVS and CDR2 is FNYEAQ. This CDR3 comprises 13 residues. The ends were cut back, 5 bases at V and 6 bases at J, with 13 bases in the middle. CDR3 amino acids: CASSRKAGAEAFF. CDR3 coding DNA: TGTGCCAGCAGCCGTAAGGCAGGGGCTGAAGCTTTCTTT.

The table lists this clonotype with a few counts. V usage is TRBV28 and J usage is TRBJ2-5; D is possibly TRBD1 (5 bases). The CDR3 has 14 amino acids. V lost 3 bases and J lost 0, with 8 bases in between. Germline V lookup: CDR1 MDHEN, CDR2 SYDVKM. As DNA, the CDR3 is TGTGCCAGCAGTTTCGCAGGGAACCAAGAGACCCAGTACTTC. Its protein is CASSFAGNQETQYF.

With respect to this clonotype: The junction and the germline gene differ at one end; a read error may be behind it. The V gene is TRBV12-3 or TRBV12-4, the J gene TRBJ2-5, with 7 nucleotides matching TRBD2. The CDR3 covers 14 residues. CDR3 DNA sequence: TGTGTCAGCAGTAGCGCCGGGGGGAAAGAGACCCAGTACTTC. Protein sequence: CVSSSAGGKETQYF.

This clonotype occurred a few times. The J gene is TRBJ2-3, the V gene TRBV10-3; TRBD2 aligns across 13 bases. The germline CDR1 and CDR2 sequences are ENHRY and SYGVKD. J gave up 2 bases and V 3 bases, and 5 bases lay outside the gene matches. The CDR3 is 17 residues long. Here the CDR3 reads CAISEGLAGDTTDTQYF. CDR3 nucleotides: TGTGCCATCAGTGAAGGACTAGCGGGGGACACCACAGATACGCAGTATTTT.